This entry lists 23 T cell receptor beta chains sequenced from one sample in a study of Graves' ophthalmopathy and Graves' hyperthyroidism. RNA transcripts were the source from which TCR beta CDR3 regions were amplified. First-round RT-PCR used HTBI primers; second-round multiplex PCR followed. TCRdb processed the multiplex PCR reads anew with MiXCR; each CDR3 protein has one entry. The table includes over a million distinct CDR3 sequences, roughly 35% detected once. Sequencing was carried out using peripheral blood or thyroid tissue (not recorded which). Receptors originate from an adult man with Graves' hyperthyroidism.

This clonotype was seen at least ten times. The chain combines TRBV6-6 with TRBJ2-7, with 9 bases fitting TRBD1. Germline CDR1 reads MNHNY; CDR2 reads SVGAGI (reference sequence). The length of the CDR3 is 14 residues. J lost 6 bases, V lost 6 bases, and 9 bases had no gene match. The CDR3 DNA reads as TGTGCCAGCAGGAGCACCGGGACAGGGTTCGAGCAGTACTTC. Encoded protein: CASRSTGTGFEQYF.

CDR3 sequence: CASRVPFVGSNQPQHF. In DNA, the CDR3 is TGTGCCAGCAGGGTCCCTTTCGTTGGGAGCAATCAGCCCCAGCATTTT. The gene calls are TRBV6-5 and TRBJ1-5; D call uncertain. Germline CDR1 and CDR2: MNHEY and SVGAGI. V dropped 6 bases and J dropped 1 base, with 16 bases sitting between them. The CDR3 covers 16 residues.

V is TRBV10-3 and J is TRBJ1-2, with 8 bases matching TRBD1. Germline assignment: CDR1 ENHRY and CDR2 SYGVKD. There are 15 residues in the CDR3. Germline trimming cut 6 bases from V and 6 bases from J; bases unmatched to any gene: 12. The CDR3 protein is CAIRSTDRVTNGYTF. CDR3 nucleotide sequence: TGTGCCATCAGGTCTACGGACAGGGTAACCAATGGCTACACCTTC.

Turning to this clonotype: Relative to the germline gene, one junction end is altered; a read error may explain this. The rearrangement uses TRBV13 and TRBJ2-6; weak D call: TRBD1 (5 bases). Germline V CDR1 and CDR2: PRHDT, FYEKMQ (reference sequence). The CDR3 covers 14 residues. CDR3 nucleotide sequence: TGTGCCAGCAGCGTGAACACTGGGGCCTACGTCCTGACTTTC. Translated, it gives CASSVNTGAYVLTF.

The CDR3 nucleotides are TGTGCCAGCAGCCAGATGGCGGCAGGGGGTGATCAGCCCCAGCATTTT. It translates to CASSQMAAGGDQPQHF. V usage is TRBV7-2 and J usage is TRBJ1-5; TRBD1 matches at 7 bases. With V trimmed by 5 bases and J by 5 bases, 12 bases remained unmatched. The germline V gene has CDR1 SGHTA and CDR2 FQGNSA. This CDR3 region has 16 residues. Variable domain in full (rest from reference TRBV7-2 and TRBJ1-5): GAGVSQSPSNKVTEKGKDVELRCDPISGHTALYWYRQSLGQGLEFLIYFQGNSAPDKSGLPSDRFSAERTGGSVSTLTIQRTQQEDSAVYLCASSQMAAGGDQPQHFGDGTRLSIL.

This clonotype has a count of ten or more. The V call is TRBV7-2, the J call TRBJ1-3; no reliable D call. The germline V and J ends were trimmed by 5 bases and 4 bases, with 12 bases remaining between them. Germline loops: CDR1 SGHTA, CDR2 FQGNSA. The CDR3 is 14 residues long. DNA for the CDR3: TGTGCCAGCAGCCGGGCCCGCTCCGGAAACACCATATATTTT. Protein product: CASSRARSGNTIYF.

The chain links TRBV10-3 to TRBJ1-2; D gene uncertain. Trimming removed 0 bases at V and 8 bases at J, with 4 bases between. This CDR3 comprises 11 residues. In germline, CDR1 is ENHRY, CDR2 SYGVKD. The CDR3 coding sequence is TGTGCCATCAGTGAGTCGAGGGGCTACACCTTC. Translated, it gives CAISESRGYTF.

This clonotype was seen ten or more times. The V call is TRBV3-1, the J call TRBJ2-7, with TRBD1 matching 8 bases. The V gene's germline CDR1 is LGHDT and CDR2 YNNKEL (reference sequence). Unmatched junction bases numbered 6, after V lost 0 bases and J lost 2 bases. CDR3 size: 16 residues. CDR3 bases: TGTGCCAGCAGCCAAGAAGTCCCGGGACAGGCCTACGAGCAGTACTTC. Translating gives CASSQEVPGQAYEQYF.

The chain couples TRBV7-8 to TRBJ2-2; 10 bases map to TRBD1. The germline V gene encodes CDR1 SGHVS and CDR2 FQNEAQ. CDR3 size: 13 residues. The junction had 6 bases not matched to a gene; V was cut back by 6 bases and J by 11 bases. CDR3 nucleotide sequence: TGTGCCAGCAGGTCTGGGACAGGGGATGAGCTGTTTTTT. This encodes CASRSGTGDELFF. The complete variable domain, with remaining parts taken from reference TRBV7-8 and TRBJ2-2, reads GAGVSQSPRYKVAKRGQDVALRCDPISGHVSLFWYQQALGQGPEFLTYFQNEAQLDKSGLPSDRFFAERPEGSVSTLKIQRTQQEDSAVYLCASRSGTGDELFFGEGSRLTVL.

V is TRBV11-2 and J is TRBJ1-4; TRBD1 agrees at 9 bases. Germline loops: CDR1 SGHAT, CDR2 FQNNGV. This CDR3 comprises 15 residues. J was trimmed by 6 bases and V by 5 bases; bases with no gene match: 7. CDR3 protein: CASSRRTGVDEKLFF. Here the CDR3 DNA reads TGTGCCAGCAGCCGACGGACAGGGGTCGATGAAAAACTGTTTTTT.

Remarks on this clonotype: A much larger clone is a single base away; this may be a read error. The rearrangement uses TRBV7-9 and TRBJ1-1, with D unclear. Germline values: CDR1 SEHNR, CDR2 FQNEAQ (reference sequence). The CDR3 is 12 amino acids. Deletions cut 1 base from V and 11 bases from J, with 11 bases between. The CDR3 DNA is TGTGCCAGCAGCTTAGGTGCAGGTCCGGCTTTCTTT. Its translation: CASSLGAGPAFF.

This clonotype was observed a few times. The J gene is TRBJ1-2, the V gene TRBV9; tentatively, D is TRBD1 (5 bases). Per the germline V gene, CDR1 is SGDLS and CDR2 is YYNGEE. CDR3 size: 18 residues. V was trimmed by 5 bases and J by 0 bases, leaving 23 bases between them. The CDR3 here is CASSLSGGRGEPNYGYTF. In nucleotides, the CDR3 is TGTGCCAGCAGTTTATCGGGGGGGAGAGGAGAGCCTAACTATGGCTACACCTTC.

This clonotype was picked up a small number of times. This chain joins TRBV7-9 and TRBJ2-3; 9 nucleotides match TRBD1. Trimming removed 5 bases from V and 4 bases from J; junction bases left unmatched: 1. Germline loops: CDR1 SEHNR, CDR2 FQNEAQ (reference sequence). The CDR3 sequence is 13 residues long. CDR3 DNA sequence: TGTGCCAGCAGCACAGGGGGCGCAGATACGCAGTATTTT. This codes for CASSTGGADTQYF.

This clonotype was counted at least ten times. The chain carries TRBV20-1 and TRBJ2-7; D unresolved. The germline V gene has CDR1 DFQATT and CDR2 SNEGSKA (reference sequence). The CDR3 has 12 residues. Trimming shortened V by 2 bases and J by 6 bases, and 11 bases separated the two germline ends. The CDR3 loop reads CSARYMALEQYF. The CDR3 nucleotides are TGCAGTGCTAGATACATGGCTCTCGAGCAGTACTTC.

Concerning this clonotype itself: Being one base from a much bigger clone, this may be a read error. The V call is TRBV7-8, the J call TRBJ1-5; D is perhaps TRBD1 (6 bases). V shed 4 bases and J shed 2 bases, with 18 bases lying between them. Germline assignment: CDR1 SGHVS and CDR2 FQNEAQ. The CDR3 is 17 residues long. CDR3 residues: CASSSGQGPHGNQPQHF. CDR3 sequence (DNA): TGTGCCAGCAGCTCCGGGCAGGGGCCTCATGGCAATCAGCCCCAGCATTTT.

This clonotype was observed a handful of times. This rearrangement joins TRBV30 to TRBJ2-2; D may be TRBD1 (5 bases). CDR3 size: 13 residues. Germline V gene data show CDR1 as GTSNPN and CDR2 as SVGIG (reference sequence). The germline V and J ends were trimmed by 3 bases and 7 bases, with 12 bases remaining between them. CDR3 bases: TGTGCCTGGAGGGGTCGCAGGGACGGGGAGCTGTTTTTT. It yields the protein CAWRGRRDGELFF.

This clonotype was counted at least ten times. The chain joins TRBV20-1 to TRBJ1-5, with D uncertain. This CDR3 has 14 residues. The germline CDR1 and CDR2 sequences are DFQATT and SNEGSKA (reference sequence). V lost 3 bases and J lost 0, with 9 bases in between. CDR3 bases: TGCAGTGCTAGTGCCCAGCGTAGCAATCAGCCCCAGCATTTT. Its protein is CSASAQRSNQPQHF.

The chain joins TRBV25-1 to TRBJ1-2, with a possible D match to TRBD1 (5 bases). Germline CDR1 reads MGHDK; CDR2 reads SYGVNS. This CDR3 spans 14 amino acids. Trimming pared 6 bases from V and 4 bases from J, leaving 15 bases between. The CDR3 loop is CASSVQDPIYGYTF. The CDR3 bases are TGTGCCAGCAGCGTACAGGACCCAATCTATGGCTACACCTTC.

This rearrangement joins TRBV5-5 to TRBJ2-3, with D maybe TRBD2 (6 bases). The CDR3 spans 14 residues. CDR1 is SGHKS, CDR2 YYEKEE, per germline (reference sequence). Trimming stripped 2 bases from V and 1 base from J, with 8 bases between. CDR3 sequence reads: CASSFGEGTDTQYF. The CDR3 DNA sequence: TGTGCCAGCAGCTTTGGGGAGGGCACAGATACGCAGTATTTT.

J is TRBJ2-5 and V is TRBV3-1; D is possibly TRBD2 (5 bases). This CDR3 has 12 residues. V lost 2 bases and J 7 bases, leaving 8 bases between the germline ends. CDR1 LGHDT and CDR2 YNNKEL come from the germline V gene (reference sequence). CDR3 nucleotides: TGTGCCAGCAGCCAATCCAGCGGGACCCAGTACTTC. Residues: CASSQSSGTQYF.

A remark on this clonotype: This clone may be a read error of a much larger clone one base away. The CDR3 region has the DNA TGTGCCGTCAGTGATCCAGGGGGGCGGGAGCAGTACTTC. Its protein is CAVSDPGGREQYF. The rearrangement links TRBV10-3 to TRBJ2-7; tentatively, D is TRBD1 (7 bases). The CDR3 contains 13 residues. Per germline, CDR1 ENHRY and CDR2 SYGVKD.

About this clonotype: A much bigger clone sits one base away, suggesting this may be a read error. The conserved final phenylalanine or tryptophan is absent from the CDR3, which likely points to a read error. This chain uses TRBV10-1 with TRBJ2-5; D is possibly TRBD1 (5 bases). CDR1 is WNHNN and CDR2 is SYGVQD in the germline V gene (reference sequence). This CDR3 contains 15 residues. V lost 2 bases and J 1 base, leaving 11 bases between the germline ends. CDR3 region: CASSEQGVPQETQYS. The CDR3 coding sequence is TGCGCCAGCAGTGAGCAAGGGGTCCCCCAAGAGACCCAGTACTCC.

V and J are TRBV10-2 and TRBJ2-5, with TRBD1 as a possible D gene (6 bases). CDR3 size: 13 residues. The germline V and J ends were trimmed by 6 bases and 2 bases, with 10 bases remaining between them. Germline CDR1 WSHSY, CDR2 SAAADI. The CDR3 is CASSRGFQETQYF. CDR3 nucleotide sequence: TGCGCCAGCAGCAGGGGATTTCAAGAGACCCAGTACTTC.